These 9 T cell receptor beta chains came from one sample sequenced in a study of T cells expressing NK-cell markers. TCRdb reprocessed the 5' RACE reads; each CDR3 protein has one entry and no DNA is given. The repertoire table contains approximately 460,000 distinct CDR3 sequences. Sequenced material: blood T cells: a sorted CD56 or NKG2C T cell subset, CD4+ or CD8+ T cells, or bulk PBMC T cells (not recorded which). The receptors stem from a woman aged 18 to 75 in good health.

The V call is TRBV7-3, the J call TRBJ2-7. This CDR3 is built from 13 residues. Germline V gene lookup returns CDR1 SGHTA and CDR2 FQGTGA. The CDR3 region is CASSLTGNGEQYF.

V gene TRBV4-1 combines with J gene TRBJ2-2; the TRBD1 assignment by TCRdb is unverifiable without DNA. CDR3 size: 16 residues. Germline V CDR1 and CDR2: MGHRA, YSYEKL. The CDR3 here is CASSQGPGGITGELFF.

This rearrangement joins TRBV3-1 to TRBJ2-3. Germline V CDR1 and CDR2: LGHDT, YNNKEL (reference sequence). The CDR3 covers 12 residues. The CDR3 sequence: CASSPSSDTQYF.

V and J are TRBV28 and TRBJ2-7; TCRdb proposes TRBD2, but this gene call is untestable without DNA. The CDR3 sequence is 14 residues long. Germline assignment: CDR1 MDHEN and CDR2 SYDVKM. CDR3: CASRREPTSYEQYF.

The rearrangement joins TRBV20-1 to TRBJ2-1; TCRdb indicates TRBD2, and absent DNA this call remains unverified. Germline V gene sequence: CDR1 DFQATT, CDR2 SNEGSKA (reference sequence). This CDR3 has 15 amino acids. The CDR3 region is CSARSRTISYNEQFF.

The chain combines TRBV6-5 with TRBJ2-1; TCRdb indicates TRBD2, and absent DNA this call remains unverified. The germline CDR1 and CDR2 sequences are MNHEY and SVGAGI. CDR3 length equals 18 residues. CDR3 in amino acids: CASSYSPAGGLWWNEQFF.

The V gene is TRBV11-2, the J gene TRBJ1-6; TCRdb indicates TRBD1, and absent DNA this call remains unverified. The CDR3 has 15 amino acids. The V gene's germline CDR1 is SGHAT and CDR2 FQNNGV. CDR3 sequence reads: CASSLGYPWVSPLHF.

The rearrangement links TRBV7-9 to TRBJ2-2; TCRdb's D call, TRBD2, is unchecked because there is no DNA. From germline, CDR1 is SEHNR and CDR2 FQNEAQ (reference sequence). The CDR3 sequence is 15 residues long. CDR3 amino acids: CASSLIGRAAGELFF.

This chain links TRBV20-1 with TRBJ2-3; TCRdb selects TRBD2, and the lack of DNA leaves this call unchecked. The CDR3 runs to 14 residues. Germline V lookup: CDR1 DFQATT, CDR2 SNEGSKA (reference sequence). The CDR3 loop is CSARRELGTDTQYF.